This TCR beta chain came from a study of cytomegalovirus exposure and HLA in healthy donors (dated by TCRdb to the late 2010s). Regarding the research as a whole: According to an earlier analysis of 450 to 650 of the donors, about 170 million T cells yielded 90 million to 130 million unique TCR beta sequences and approximately 300 Gb of sequence data. An early release that covered around 590 HLA-typed donors contained 250 to 350 gigabases of sequencing data and some 87 million unique TCR sequences. Both class I and class II loci were covered by HLA typing, at four-digit resolution. Every repertoire in the discovery cohort had been generated on one and the same sequencing platform. An earlier analysis of around 580 of the donors used high-throughput TCR beta sequencing to judge whether each TCR beta V gene segment behaved as functional or pseudogenic. A later analysis re-analyzed previously published TCR beta repertoires from 550 to 700 donors and added high-resolution HLA genotyping to study TCR occurrence patterns. A separate validation cohort of 100 to 150 different subjects was used in addition to the roughly 720-subject first cohort. The study profiled the T cell repertoires of around 700 subjects by immunosequencing and related them to cytomegalovirus serostatus. The study aimed to test whether cataloging public T cell receptors could reveal signatures of past pathogen exposure. Among some 410 genotyped donors of the cohort, an average of approximately 230,000 unique TCR beta nucleotide sequences were sequenced per donor, 15% to 20% of them non-productive. The number of donors typed differed by locus, with 629-630 for A, B, C, DRB1 and DQB1, over 500 for DQA1, about 610 for DPA1, and some 440 for DPB1. Donor age, sex, ethnicity and CMV serostatus were compiled alongside the repertoire data. Rather than using new phenotypic data, the later analysis identified candidate immune exposures from TCR beta sequences and from how often those sequences occurred across donors. In a later genetic analysis, genome-wide SNP genotypes for about 60% of the 666 donors were used, and that subset was treated as a discovery cohort. About 5 DR-DQ haplotypes were handled as single units for association and clustering, since linkage in the cohort was strong. To predict cytomegalovirus infection status, the study combined high-throughput TCR immunosequencing, statistical association of individual TCRs with disease status, and machine learning. Among the approximately 420 genotyped donors, approximately 77% belonged to the genetic ancestry cluster associated with self-reported Caucasian donors. Overall results and qualifications from the work: Linkage disequilibrium might explain the correlated functional status among segregating V segments, but an unknown experimental factor could not be excluded. The study listed 150 to 200 TCR beta chains as associated with cytomegalovirus. In a later analysis, HLA-associated TCR beta chains were found to be more clonally expanded and to have lower generation probabilities than equally common non-associated chains. According to a later analysis, TCR association rates differed among HLA loci, with DRB1 alleles showing the most associated TCRs and HLA-C alleles showing the fewest. The cohort was sequenced for TCR beta chains only, and without alpha or paired-chain data the features that could be detected were limited. When HLA alleles, especially DR and DQ, strongly co-occurred, attributing TCR associations to individual alleles was difficult. While some public TCRs were present in many individuals, most TCR sequences turned up only very rarely across donors. Immune exposure information for the cohort was limited to CMV serostatus. A few of the identified cytomegalovirus-associated TCR beta chains were confirmed in vitro to be specific for cytomegalovirus antigens. An earlier analysis of approximately 570 of the donors showed that most TCR beta V segments appeared in productive rearrangements either about 90% or about 30% of the time, which broadly matched IMGT annotations. Specific HLA alleles were associated with 15,000 to 20,000 TCR beta sequences at a false discovery rate of 0.05 in a later analysis. Because counts were too low, about 15 rarely observed V segments, including chromosome 9 orphons, were left out of the earlier analysis of about 620 of the donors. A group of highly shared sequence variants was considered likely to be a technical artifact of the sequencing pipeline. Because HLA typing was unavailable for some donors at each locus, only the typed subset was used in association tests. It was suggested by the authors that the approach could potentially be generalized to other disease states and immunological phenotypes. A further reported finding was that TCR beta sequences accurately predicted the HLA-A and HLA-B alleles for most subjects in the first cohort. According to a later analysis, parvovirus B19, influenza, CMV and Epstein-Barr virus appeared linked to several top co-occurrence clusters. A later genetic analysis reported fewer N-insertions in productive TCRs among donors in an Asian-associated ancestry cluster than the 666-donor mean. According to a later analysis, most CMV-associated TCR beta chains appeared to be HLA-restricted, and the HLA associations seemed to be driven largely by CMV exposure. A later genetic analysis associated a missense DCLRE1C variant with V-gene and J-gene trimming of TCR beta chains, and an independent cohort replicated the association. The classifier was reported to diagnose cytomegalovirus status with high specificity and sensitivity in both the original and validation cohorts. Roughly uniform sequencing depth across donors was assumed in presence/absence analyses, although this assumption may not hold.

About this clone itself: Its antigen has not been determined. No base qualities exist here, and no much larger clone lies one base off it.

To prepare the library, the immunoSEQ multiplex PCR assay was applied. A mixture of 60 forward primers for TCR Vbeta segments and 13 reverse primers for TCR Jbeta segments was used in the multiplex PCR. Amplification of the CDR3 region of rearranged TCR beta genes was performed with a multiplex PCR assay on genomic DNA. The amplified TCR beta libraries were sequenced on the Illumina HiSeq System as 87-base-pair reads. As for the original processing: In a later analysis, roughly 80 million unique TCR beta chains were counted across the approximately 620 repertoires, and approximately 11 million of these chains were shared by at least two donors. Raw reads were error-corrected and collapsed into unique sequences with a nearest-neighbor algorithm that merged closely related sequences to remove PCR and sequencing errors. Alignment of CDR3 sequences to IMGT reference sequences was used to assign V, D and J gene segments. For a sequence to be retained, a match of at least six nucleotides was required to both a V gene segment and a J gene segment. A rearrangement counted as productive if the CDR3 had no stop codons and remained in frame with V and J, and every other rearrangement counted as non-productive. CDR3 was defined according to IMGT convention as the region running from the second conserved V-encoded cysteine to the conserved J-encoded phenylalanine. The earlier analysis of 550 to 650 of the donors excluded any sequence lacking an unambiguous match to a single V gene segment. An earlier analysis of approximately 590 of the donors called V segments functional above 56.7% productive rearrangements and segregating when the between-donor standard deviation exceeded 5%. A statistical classification framework was developed to diagnose cytomegalovirus status using the catalog of TCR beta chain sequences. V and J gene assignment, in a later analysis, came from comparing TCR nucleotide sequences with IMGT/GENE-DB human TR gene sequences. A later analysis assigned CDR3 sequences and most-parsimonious VDJ recombination scenarios with the TCRdist pipeline. In a later analysis, every TCR beta chain was defined by the combination of its CDR3 amino acid sequence and its V-gene family, and reads without a unique V-gene family were dropped. A later analysis removed 500 to 650 highly shared, low-generation-probability nucleotide sequences to deal with suspected cross-contamination and a sequencing artifact. In a later analysis, a clonal expansion index was calculated for each public chain from normalized within-repertoire ranks of inferred template counts. Generation probabilities in a later analysis came from a VDJ recombination model fitted to out-of-frame rearrangements, and those results were checked against IGoR. In a later analysis, TCR-TCR, TCR-HLA and TCR-CMV co-occurrence was scored with hypergeometric tests, and a repertoire-size bias correction was applied to TCR pairs. In a later analysis, false discovery rates were estimated by permuting HLA or CMV assignments 20 times. In a later analysis, co-occurring TCRs were grouped using DBSCAN, with TCRdist sequence similarity added in when clustering inside HLA-allele-positive subsets. Co-occurrence clustering excluded repertoires with fewer than 30,000 or more than 120,000 public chains, plus five with anomalous nucleotide sharing. The immuneACCESS repertoire file appears here via TCRdb, limited to in-frame rearrangements. These files lack a portion of the clones; in checked studies, under half of the deficit traces to unresolved V genes, and the cause of the others is not known. That table gives V, J and clone size, and the DNA gave D and trimming. The sample contains some 110,000 clones, around 74% of them found a single time. Jointly, the top ten make up 1.3% of the sample.

The cohort was made up of several hundred healthy bone marrow donors. At the time of sampling, every cohort member was nominally healthy, though immune exposures that went unrecorded were likely present. The donor tested CMV seronegative, placing the donor among the 350 to 400 seronegative members of the cohort. Each donor provided a peripheral blood sample, and peripheral blood mononuclear cells were used for TCR beta sequencing. Genomic DNA was extracted from the blood cell samples with the Qiagen DNeasy Blood Extraction Kit. This receptor was obtained from a middle-aged man in good health and CMV-seronegative. Sequenced sample: PBMCs.

The CDR3 protein: CASSSGQVYNSPLHF. The DNA sequence is given as TGTGCCAGCAGTTCCGGACAAGTCTATAATTCACCCCTCCACTTT. This chain is built from TRBV27 and TRBJ1-6, with a tentative D gene TRBD1 over 5 matching bases. Taken from cysteine to phenylalanine, the CDR3 has 15 residues. Only the CDR3 portion is preserved as DNA: 45 bases, with reading frame beginning at the first base. CDR1 and CDR2 are read off the germline V gene (reference sequence) as MNHEY and SMNVEV. A distance of 10 bases separates the germline ends of V and J, which lose 4 bases and 3 bases respectively.